This TCR beta chain was recovered during a study of OX40 agonist ivuxolimab in advanced cancers. Trimming cost V 4 bases and J 3 bases, with 13 bases left between them. The CDR3 is 14 amino acids. The germline V gene encodes CDR1 SGHAT and CDR2 FQNNGV. Here immunoSEQ multiplex PCR was the method, and the copy in TCRdb shows in-frame clones only, minus some. Among around 35,000 clones listed, 88% were seen once. This clone was picked up one time. This clonotype originated in an adult with an advanced solid tumor such as melanoma, head and neck, liver or kidney cancer. The input for sequencing was CD4+ or CD8+ T cells sorted from blood, taken in a trial of the OX40 agonist ivuxolimab. The chain carries TRBV11-2 and TRBJ2-7, with no clear D. This CDR3 reads CASSSGNLYYEQYF. The CDR3 DNA follows: TGTGCCAGCAGCTCAGGAAACCTATACTACGAGCAGTACTTC.